These T cell receptor beta chains were read from a single sample in a study of blood T cell repertoires in COVID-19. Method: immunoSEQ multiplex PCR; TCRdb's copy keeps in-frame clones and lacks some. Of 250,000 to 350,000 clones listed, around 89% are singletons. The sequenced sample was peripheral blood. The receptors come from a man younger than 45 with acute or convalescent COVID-19. Both conserved end residues are part of each CDR3. D genes are given only for firm matches. Clone size is stated in some rows and not others, as once, few, many or a class when expanded.

d_gene: NA
abundance: NA
j_gene: TRBJ1-1
v_gene: TRBV3-1/TRBV3-2
CDR3aa: CASSQDRDTEAFF
CDR3nt: TGTGCCAGCAGCCAAGATCGGGACACTGAAGCTTTCTTT

d_gene: TRBD1
abundance: NA
j_gene: TRBJ1-4
v_gene: TRBV5-4
CDR3aa: CASSRQGWGEKLFF
CDR3nt: TGTGCCAGCAGCAGACAGGGTTGGGGTGAAAAACTGTTTTTT

d_gene: NA
abundance: NA
j_gene: TRBJ2-7
v_gene: TRBV7-3
CDR3aa: CASSSRQGGEQYF
CDR3nt: TGTGCCAGCAGCTCCCGGCAGGGAGGCGAGCAGTACTTC

d_gene: NA
abundance: NA
j_gene: TRBJ1-2
v_gene: TRBV5-1
CDR3aa: CASSYTAGYREGYTF
CDR3nt: TGCGCCAGCAGCTATACCGCCGGGTATCGTGAGGGCTACACCTTC

d_gene: NA
abundance: NA
j_gene: TRBJ1-3
v_gene: TRBV18
CDR3aa: CASSSYSGNTIYF
CDR3nt: TGTGCCAGCTCGTCCTACTCTGGAAACACCATATATTTT

d_gene: NA
abundance: NA
j_gene: TRBJ1-5
v_gene: TRBV29-1
CDR3aa: CSVAGGAGDQPQHF
CDR3nt: TGCAGCGTTGCGGGGGGGGCGGGGGATCAGCCCCAGCATTTT

d_gene: TRBD2
abundance: NA
j_gene: TRBJ2-7
v_gene: TRBV9
CDR3aa: CASSVGTSGGEVSYEQYF
CDR3nt: TGTGCCAGCAGCGTCGGGACTAGCGGGGGGGAGGTATCCTACGAGCAGTACTTC

d_gene: TRBD2
abundance: NA
j_gene: TRBJ2-3
v_gene: TRBV10-3
CDR3aa: CAISEPTSPPDTQYF
CDR3nt: TGTGCCATCAGTGAGCCGACTAGCCCCCCAGATACGCAGTATTTT

d_gene: NA
abundance: NA
j_gene: TRBJ1-1
v_gene: TRBV18
CDR3aa: CASSPPGLDEAFF
CDR3nt: TGTGCCAGCTCACCACCTGGACTCGATGAAGCTTTCTTT

d_gene: NA
abundance: NA
j_gene: TRBJ1-5
v_gene: TRBV28
CDR3aa: CASKVLQGAQHF
CDR3nt: TGTGCCAGCAAGGTTTTACAGGGAGCCCAGCATTTT

d_gene: NA
abundance: NA
j_gene: TRBJ1-5
v_gene: TRBV30
CDR3aa: CAWSAQSNQPQHF
CDR3nt: TGTGCCTGGAGTGCCCAGAGCAATCAGCCCCAGCATTTT

d_gene: TRBD1
abundance: once
j_gene: TRBJ1-1
v_gene: TRBV19
CDR3aa: CASSPGGDTEAFF
CDR3nt: TGTGCCAGTAGTCCAGGGGGAGACACTGAAGCTTTCTTT

d_gene: TRBD1
abundance: once
j_gene: TRBJ1-6
v_gene: TRBV5-8
CDR3aa: CASSGSQGLNSPLHF
CDR3nt: TGTGCCAGCAGCGGTTCACAGGGGCTGAATTCACCCCTCCACTTT

d_gene: NA
abundance: NA
j_gene: TRBJ1-1
v_gene: TRBV28
CDR3aa: CASSLFPRYEAFF
CDR3nt: TGTGCCAGCAGTTTATTCCCGAGATATGAAGCTTTCTTT

d_gene: NA
abundance: NA
j_gene: TRBJ2-3
v_gene: TRBV3-1/TRBV3-2
CDR3aa: CASSQESRRGDTQYF
CDR3nt: TGTGCCAGCAGCCAAGAGAGCAGAAGGGGAGATACGCAGTATTTT

d_gene: NA
abundance: NA
j_gene: TRBJ1-5
v_gene: TRBV6-5
CDR3aa: CASRARTASNQPQHF
CDR3nt: TGTGCCAGCAGGGCCCGGACAGCTAGCAATCAGCCCCAGCATTTT

d_gene: NA
abundance: NA
j_gene: TRBJ2-7
v_gene: TRBV28
CDR3aa: CASAGFSPTYEQYF
CDR3nt: TGTGCCAGTGCAGGGTTTTCCCCCACCTACGAGCAGTACTTC

d_gene: NA
abundance: NA
j_gene: TRBJ2-3
v_gene: TRBV4-1
CDR3aa: CASSQVTQATDTQYF
CDR3nt: TGCGCCAGCAGCCAAGTTACGCAAGCGACAGATACGCAGTATTTT

d_gene: NA
abundance: NA
j_gene: TRBJ2-7
v_gene: TRBV5-4
CDR3aa: CASSGGGQTYEQYF
CDR3nt: TGTGCCAGCAGCGGGGGCGGACAGACCTACGAGCAGTACTTC

d_gene: NA
abundance: NA
j_gene: TRBJ2-1
v_gene: TRBV4-2
CDR3aa: CASSLGEGGYNEQFF
CDR3nt: TGTGCCAGCAGTCTAGGGGAGGGGGGATACAATGAGCAGTTCTTC

d_gene: NA
abundance: NA
j_gene: TRBJ2-3
v_gene: TRBV7-9
CDR3aa: CASSLVQGRDTQYF
CDR3nt: TGTGCCAGCAGCTTAGTTCAGGGCCGGGATACGCAGTATTTT

d_gene: TRBD1
abundance: NA
j_gene: TRBJ2-7
v_gene: TRBV28
CDR3aa: CASRSPGTGTYEQYF
CDR3nt: TGTGCCAGCAGGTCTCCCGGGACAGGGACCTACGAGCAGTACTTC

d_gene: NA
abundance: NA
j_gene: TRBJ1-2
v_gene: TRBV20-1
CDR3aa: CSAIANGYTF
CDR3nt: TGCAGTGCTATTGCGAATGGCTACACCTTC

d_gene: NA
abundance: NA
j_gene: TRBJ2-3
v_gene: TRBV5-5
CDR3aa: CASPGGVTDTQYF
CDR3nt: TGTGCCAGCCCGGGCGGGGTCACAGATACGCAGTATTTT

d_gene: TRBD1
abundance: NA
j_gene: TRBJ2-7
v_gene: TRBV28
CDR3aa: CASSLWRTGEAEQYF
CDR3nt: TGTGCCAGCAGTTTATGGAGGACAGGGGAGGCCGAGCAGTACTTC

d_gene: NA
abundance: NA
j_gene: TRBJ1-2
v_gene: TRBV18
CDR3aa: CASSPGGSSYGYTF
CDR3nt: TGTGCCAGCTCACCAGGGGGGTCGAGCTATGGCTACACCTTC

d_gene: NA
abundance: NA
j_gene: TRBJ1-2
v_gene: TRBV4-1
CDR3aa: CASSVGTSPTQDYGYTF
CDR3nt: TGCGCCAGCAGCGTCGGGACATCTCCCACTCAGGACTATGGCTACACCTTC

d_gene: NA
abundance: NA
j_gene: TRBJ1-4
v_gene: TRBV6-6
CDR3aa: CASRAEGTSEKLFF
CDR3nt: TGTGCCAGCCGGGCGGAGGGAACAAGTGAAAAACTGTTTTTT

d_gene: TRBD2
abundance: NA
j_gene: TRBJ2-1
v_gene: TRBV28
CDR3aa: CASNPTSTNEQFF
CDR3nt: TGTGCCAGCAACCCGACTAGCACCAATGAGCAGTTCTTC

d_gene: NA
abundance: NA
j_gene: TRBJ1-4
v_gene: TRBV19
CDR3aa: CASSIWRGSNEKLFF
CDR3nt: TGTGCCAGTAGTATATGGCGGGGATCTAATGAAAAACTGTTTTTT

d_gene: NA
abundance: NA
j_gene: TRBJ1-5
v_gene: TRBV28
CDR3aa: CASSFFLRGSNQPQHF
CDR3nt: TGTGCCAGCAGTTTTTTTCTCAGGGGTAGCAATCAGCCCCAGCATTTT

d_gene: TRBD2
abundance: NA
j_gene: TRBJ2-7
v_gene: TRBV4-2
CDR3aa: CASSQTSGRWEQYF
CDR3nt: TGTGCCAGCAGCCAGACTAGCGGGAGGTGGGAGCAGTACTTC

d_gene: NA
abundance: NA
j_gene: TRBJ2-5
v_gene: TRBV19
CDR3aa: CASSIGASRGQETQYF
CDR3nt: TGTGCCAGTAGTATAGGGGCCTCCCGGGGCCAAGAGACCCAGTACTTC

d_gene: TRBD1
abundance: NA
j_gene: TRBJ1-1
v_gene: TRBV5-1
CDR3aa: CASSLGQGYTEAFF
CDR3nt: TGCGCCAGCAGCTTGGGACAGGGGTACACTGAAGCTTTCTTT

d_gene: NA
abundance: NA
j_gene: TRBJ1-5
v_gene: TRBV12-3/TRBV12-4
CDR3aa: CASSLIGGPQHF
CDR3nt: TGTGCCAGCAGTTTAATCGGGGGGCCCCAGCATTTT

d_gene: NA
abundance: NA
j_gene: TRBJ1-5
v_gene: TRBV2
CDR3aa: CASSDRGGQPQHF
CDR3nt: TGTGCCAGCAGTGACCGGGGAGGTCAGCCCCAGCATTTT

d_gene: NA
abundance: NA
j_gene: TRBJ2-2
v_gene: TRBV7-9
CDR3aa: CASSLASTGELFF
CDR3nt: TGTGCCAGCAGCTTAGCTAGCACCGGGGAGCTGTTTTTT

d_gene: TRBD1
abundance: NA
j_gene: TRBJ1-1
v_gene: TRBV27
CDR3aa: CASSSRQGLNTEAFF
CDR3nt: TGTGCCAGCAGTTCCCGACAGGGGCTGAACACTGAAGCTTTCTTT

d_gene: NA
abundance: NA
j_gene: TRBJ1-1
v_gene: TRBV7-9
CDR3aa: CASSNLGANHRTEAFF
CDR3nt: TGTGCCAGCAGCAATCTGGGTGCAAACCACAGAACTGAAGCTTTCTTT

d_gene: NA
abundance: NA
j_gene: TRBJ2-2
v_gene: TRBV28
CDR3aa: CASSTMFDSNTGELFF
CDR3nt: TGTGCCAGCAGTACAATGTTTGACAGCAACACCGGGGAGCTGTTTTTT

d_gene: TRBD2
abundance: NA
j_gene: TRBJ2-1
v_gene: TRBV7-9
CDR3aa: CASSPGTSGWYNEQFF
CDR3nt: TGTGCCAGCAGCCCCGGGACTAGCGGGTGGTACAATGAGCAGTTCTTC

d_gene: NA
abundance: NA
j_gene: TRBJ2-2
v_gene: TRBV29-1
CDR3aa: CSGDIATGELFF
CDR3nt: TGCAGCGGAGACATTGCCACCGGGGAGCTGTTTTTT

d_gene: NA
abundance: NA
j_gene: TRBJ1-4
v_gene: TRBV5-1
CDR3aa: CASSFVGKLFF
CDR3nt: TGCGCCAGCAGCTTCGTCGGTAAACTGTTTTTT

d_gene: TRBD1
abundance: NA
j_gene: TRBJ1-2
v_gene: TRBV27
CDR3aa: CASRPLQLTGAYGYTF
CDR3nt: TGTGCCAGCAGACCACTCCAATTGACAGGGGCCTATGGCTACACCTTC

d_gene: NA
abundance: NA
j_gene: TRBJ2-1
v_gene: TRBV21-1
CDR3aa: CASSNGTCYNEQFF
CDR3nt: TGTGCCAGCAGCAACGGGACTTGTTACAATGAGCAGTTCTTC

d_gene: NA
abundance: NA
j_gene: TRBJ1-5
v_gene: TRBV7-3
CDR3aa: CASSLRQIGVNQPQHF
CDR3nt: TGTGCCAGCAGCTTACGGCAAATAGGGGTAAATCAGCCCCAGCATTTT

d_gene: NA
abundance: NA
j_gene: TRBJ1-3
v_gene: TRBV19
CDR3aa: CASSTYSRRGNTIYF
CDR3nt: TGTGCCAGTAGTACCTACAGCCGTCGAGGAAACACCATATATTTT